This T cell receptor (beta chain) was recovered during a study of PD-1 blockade in classical Hodgkin lymphoma. The CDR3 is 16 residues long. V shed 1 base and J shed 1 base, with 13 bases lying between them. Germline CDR1 reads LNHNV; CDR2 reads YYDKDF (reference sequence). TCRdb's table, derived via immunoSEQ multiplex PCR, lists solely in-frame clones and lacks some. This sample yields 90,000 to 95,000 clones, of which roughly 89% are seen a single time; roughly 10% belongs to the top ten. Each patient relapsed following autologous stem cell transplantation, and prior brentuximab vedotin exposure differed. With respect to this clone: Its antigen is currently unknown.

General observations from the study: Patients who initiated nivolumab within 1 year of ASCT were excluded. Only CD4+ TCR diversity, not CD8+, had risen significantly by C4D1. As was reported, newly diagnosed patients showed lower baseline TCR diversity than healthy donors did.

Source: peripheral blood mononuclear cells (PBMCs), taken before the second cycle of nivolumab. The origin of this receptor is a human donor with classical Hodgkin lymphoma. The chain has TRBV15 and TRBJ2-5; D is unclear. The CDR3 DNA reads TGTGCCACCAGCAGAGGCCCAGCGAGAATCCAAGAGACCCAGTACTTC. Its protein is CATSRGPARIQETQYF.